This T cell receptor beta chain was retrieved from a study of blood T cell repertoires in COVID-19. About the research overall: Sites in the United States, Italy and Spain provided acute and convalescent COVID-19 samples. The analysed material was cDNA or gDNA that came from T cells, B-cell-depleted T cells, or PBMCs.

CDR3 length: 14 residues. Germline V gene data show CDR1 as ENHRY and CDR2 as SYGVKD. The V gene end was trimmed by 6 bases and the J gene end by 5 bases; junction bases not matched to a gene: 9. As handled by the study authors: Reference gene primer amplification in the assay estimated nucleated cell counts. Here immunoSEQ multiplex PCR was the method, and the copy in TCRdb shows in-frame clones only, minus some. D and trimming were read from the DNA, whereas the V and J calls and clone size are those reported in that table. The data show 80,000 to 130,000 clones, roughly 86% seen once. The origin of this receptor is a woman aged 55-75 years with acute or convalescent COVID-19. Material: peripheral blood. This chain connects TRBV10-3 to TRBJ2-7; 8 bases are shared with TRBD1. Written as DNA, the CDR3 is TGTGCCATCAGCGCAGGACAGGGAAGGGACGAGCAGTACTTC. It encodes CAISAGQGRDEQYF.